This T cell receptor (beta chain) was sequenced in a study of OX40 agonist ivuxolimab in advanced cancers. Libraries were prepared by immunoSEQ multiplex PCR; TCRdb keeps only in-frame clonotypes and omits some of them. This table has about 82,000 clones, 86% appearing once. Germline V gives CDR1 SNHLY, CDR2 FYNNEI. The CDR3 totals 12 residues. V dropped 4 bases and J dropped 6 bases, with 9 bases sitting between them. Sequencing used CD4+ or CD8+ T cells sorted from blood, obtained in a trial of the OX40 agonist ivuxolimab. V usage is TRBV2 and J usage is TRBJ1-2, with D possibly matching TRBD1 (6 bases). This sequence originates from an adult with an advanced solid tumor such as melanoma, head and neck, liver or kidney cancer. CDR3 bases: TGTGCCAGCAGTGTTCAGGGGAATGGCTACACCTTC. As protein: CASSVQGNGYTF.